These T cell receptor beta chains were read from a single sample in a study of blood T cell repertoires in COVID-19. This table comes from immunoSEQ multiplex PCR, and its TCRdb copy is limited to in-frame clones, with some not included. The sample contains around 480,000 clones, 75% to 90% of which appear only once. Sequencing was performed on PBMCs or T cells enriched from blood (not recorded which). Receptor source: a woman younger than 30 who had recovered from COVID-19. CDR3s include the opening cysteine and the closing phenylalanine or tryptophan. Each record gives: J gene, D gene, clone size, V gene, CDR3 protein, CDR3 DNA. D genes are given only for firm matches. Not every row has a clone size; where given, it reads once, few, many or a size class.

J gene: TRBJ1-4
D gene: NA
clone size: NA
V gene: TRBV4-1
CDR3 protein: CASSQRGWLETNEKLFF
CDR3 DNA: TGCGCCAGCAGCCAAAGGGGATGGCTTGAAACTAATGAAAAACTGTTTTTT

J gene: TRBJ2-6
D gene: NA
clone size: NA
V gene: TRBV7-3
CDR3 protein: CASSLLGGPSKANVLTF
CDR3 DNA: TGTGCCAGCAGCTTATTAGGAGGGCCATCTAAGGCCAACGTCCTGACTTTC

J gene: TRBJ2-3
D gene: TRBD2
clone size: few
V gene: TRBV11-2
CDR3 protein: CASSISGGARDTQYF
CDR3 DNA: TGTGCCAGCAGCATTAGCGGGGGGGCCAGAGATACGCAGTATTTT

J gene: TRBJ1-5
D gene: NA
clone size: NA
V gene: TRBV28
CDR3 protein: CASSPRGDYSNQPQHF
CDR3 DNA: TGTGCCAGCAGTCCCCGGGGGGATTATAGCAATCAGCCCCAGCATTTT

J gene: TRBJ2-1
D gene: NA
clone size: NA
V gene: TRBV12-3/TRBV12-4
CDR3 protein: CASAVKNEQFF
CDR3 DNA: TGTGCCAGCGCAGTTAAAAATGAGCAGTTCTTC

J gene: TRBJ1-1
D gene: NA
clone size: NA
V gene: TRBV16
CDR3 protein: CASSHGLTGNTEAFF
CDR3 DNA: TGTGCCAGCAGCCATGGGTTGACAGGTAACACTGAAGCTTTCTTT

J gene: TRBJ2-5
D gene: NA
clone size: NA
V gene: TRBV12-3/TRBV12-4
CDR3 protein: CASSPAGLETQYF
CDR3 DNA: TGTGCCAGCAGCCCGGCGGGGTTGGAGACCCAGTACTTC

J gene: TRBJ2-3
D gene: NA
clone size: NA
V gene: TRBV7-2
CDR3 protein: CASSLIEAGNTQYF
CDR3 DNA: TGTGCCAGCAGCTTAATCGAGGCGGGGAATACGCAGTATTTT

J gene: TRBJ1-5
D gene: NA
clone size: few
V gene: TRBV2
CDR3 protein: CASSLRGGESNQPQHF
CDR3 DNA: TGTGCCAGCAGCTTGAGGGGGGGAGAGAGCAATCAGCCCCAGCATTTT

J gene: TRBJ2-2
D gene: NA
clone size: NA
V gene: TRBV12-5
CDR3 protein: CASGQFRGSGTGELFF
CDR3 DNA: TGTGCTAGTGGCCAATTCAGGGGCTCGGGGACCGGGGAGCTGTTTTTT

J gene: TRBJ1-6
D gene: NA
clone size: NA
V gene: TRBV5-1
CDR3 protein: CASSLQMNSPLHF
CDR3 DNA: TGCGCCAGCAGCTTGCAGATGAATTCACCCCTCCACTTT

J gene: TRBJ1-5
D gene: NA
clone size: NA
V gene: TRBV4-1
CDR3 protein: CASSQAPLTGASNQPQHF
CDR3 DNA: TGCGCCAGCAGCCAAGCCCCTCTAACAGGTGCGAGCAATCAGCCCCAGCATTTT

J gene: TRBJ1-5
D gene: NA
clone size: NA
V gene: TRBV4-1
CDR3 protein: CASSGLFPYSNQPQHF
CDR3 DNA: TGCGCCAGCAGCGGACTTTTCCCTTATAGCAATCAGCCCCAGCATTTT

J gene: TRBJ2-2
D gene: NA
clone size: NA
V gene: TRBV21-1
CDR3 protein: CASILRGTAVNTGELFF
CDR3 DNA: TGTGCCAGCATCCTCCGGGGGACCGCCGTAAACACCGGGGAGCTGTTTTTT

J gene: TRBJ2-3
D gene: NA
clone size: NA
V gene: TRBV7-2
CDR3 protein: CASSPPQPTDTQYF
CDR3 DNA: TGTGCCAGCAGCCCCCCACAGCCGACAGATACGCAGTATTTT

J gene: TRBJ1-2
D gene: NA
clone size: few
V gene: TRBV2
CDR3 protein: CASNNAGSYTF
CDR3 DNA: TGTGCCAGCAATAACGCGGGGAGCTACACCTTC

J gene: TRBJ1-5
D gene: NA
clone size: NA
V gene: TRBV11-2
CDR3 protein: CASSFSPGPQHF
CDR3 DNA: TGTGCCAGCAGCTTTTCTCCCGGGCCCCAGCATTTT

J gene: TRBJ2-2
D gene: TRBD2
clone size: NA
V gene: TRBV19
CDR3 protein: CASSIPPLAGGRRELFF
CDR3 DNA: TGTGCCAGTAGTATACCTCCGCTAGCGGGGGGGAGGAGGGAGCTGTTTTTT

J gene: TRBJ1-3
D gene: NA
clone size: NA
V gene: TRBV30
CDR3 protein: CAWRAGGFSGNTIYF
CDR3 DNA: TGTGCCTGGAGGGCGGGTGGATTCTCTGGAAACACCATATATTTT

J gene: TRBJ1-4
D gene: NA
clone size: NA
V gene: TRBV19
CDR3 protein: CASSKGINEKLFF
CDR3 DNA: TGTGCCAGTAGTAAGGGGATTAATGAAAAACTGTTTTTT

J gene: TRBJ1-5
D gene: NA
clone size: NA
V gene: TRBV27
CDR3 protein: CASSFGPNQPQHF
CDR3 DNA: TGTGCCAGCAGTTTTGGGCCAAATCAGCCCCAGCATTTT

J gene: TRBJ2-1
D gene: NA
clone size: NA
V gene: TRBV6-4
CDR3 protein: CASSEGQGQFF
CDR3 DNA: TGTGCCAGCAGTGAGGGTCAGGGTCAGTTCTTC

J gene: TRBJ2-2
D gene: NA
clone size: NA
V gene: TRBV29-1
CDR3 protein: CSVEQGGTGELFF
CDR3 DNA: TGCAGCGTTGAGCAGGGAGGCACCGGGGAGCTGTTTTTT

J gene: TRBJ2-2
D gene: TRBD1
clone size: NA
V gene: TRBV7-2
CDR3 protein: CASSPTGANTGELFF
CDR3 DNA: TGTGCCAGCAGCCCGACAGGGGCAAACACCGGGGAGCTGTTTTTT

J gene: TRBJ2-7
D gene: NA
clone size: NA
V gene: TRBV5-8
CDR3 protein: CASRRREISYEQYF
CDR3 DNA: TGTGCCAGCAGACGAAGAGAGATTTCCTACGAGCAGTACTTC

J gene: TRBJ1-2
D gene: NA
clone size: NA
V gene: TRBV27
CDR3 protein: CATCDRDSGPNYGYTF
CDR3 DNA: TGTGCCACCTGTGACCGGGACTCCGGCCCTAACTATGGCTACACCTTC

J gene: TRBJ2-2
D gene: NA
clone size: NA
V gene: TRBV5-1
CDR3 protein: CASSGGGGQDTGELFF
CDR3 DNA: TGCGCCAGCAGCGGAGGGGGGGGGCAGGACACCGGGGAGCTGTTTTTT

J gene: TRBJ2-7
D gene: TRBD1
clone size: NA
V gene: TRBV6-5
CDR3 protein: CASSLQGGPYEQYF
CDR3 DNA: TGTGCCAGCAGCTTACAGGGGGGCCCCTACGAGCAGTACTTC